This TCR beta chain was identified in a study of regulatory T cells in long-lasting Graves disease (dated by TCRdb to the early 2020s). As for the study more broadly: Persistent Graves' disease meant more than 5 years of antithyroid drug treatment with TSH receptor autoantibodies that stayed positive. Persistent Graves' disease patients were compared with newly diagnosed Graves' disease patients by peripheral blood TCR sequencing and RNA sequencing. The study was registered as a clinical trial and conducted in China. TCR sequencing covered 13 persistent and some 20 newly diagnosed Graves' disease patients, around 33 samples in total. On average, persistent Graves' disease patients in the clinical cohort had been on antithyroid drugs for about 9.7 years.

The library was prepared using multiplex PCR. Sequencing was performed on an Illumina HiSeq 4000. TCR beta libraries were built with iRepertoire HTBI primers and Arm-PCR amplification of CDR3 regions. Gel purification was performed on PCR products prior to sequencing. In the original analysis: A total of fewer than 80 TRBV and 14 TRBJ segments were identified across samples and were used for gene usage analysis of CDR3 amino acid clonotypes. COPE and FqMerger were used to merge the filtered high-quality paired reads into contigs. Contigs were aligned with BLAST to IMGT TRBV, TRBD and TRBJ reference genes, and CDR3 was defined per IMGT. Highly expanded clones were defined as clonotypes with a frequency above 0.1%. Repertoire diversity was measured by Shannon entropy, and V-J evenness by the Gini coefficient. Clonotypes shared by more than one individual were considered public. Using fastp trimming at Q25 and MiXCR clonotype assembly, TCRdb reanalyzed the public sequencing data and kept in-frame beta chains. One record per CDR3 amino acid sequence lists the most common genes and DNA. TCRdb, rather than the study authors, made the V and J calls. The sample includes about 460,000 distinct CDR3 sequences, with 20% to 25% observed a single time. The ten biggest clones cover under 15% of the sample.

Explained via the paper, the time point label denotes: persistent/refractory GD, antithyroid drugs over 5 years with positive TRAb. RNA was extracted from PBMCs in TRIzol for both TCR sequencing and RNA sequencing. The diagnosis of Graves' disease was made according to American Thyroid Association guidelines. Patients for the study were recruited at an endocrinology department in Xi'an, China. Each patient gave approximately 10 milliliters of peripheral blood, collected in an EDTA anticoagulant tube. Ficoll Paque Plus density gradient separation was used to isolate PBMCs, and no further T cell sorting was performed. An Agilent 2100 Bioanalyzer and agarose gel were used to check RNA quality, and a NanoDrop 2000 was used to measure RNA concentration. Summary of the overall study and its limitations: Persistent patients shared more public clonotypes among themselves (2,741) than newly diagnosed patients did (about 1,000). Sequencing and analysis were limited to the TCR beta chain. Preferential use of TRBV28, TRBJ1-2 and TRBJ2-5 was observed in persistent disease, whereas TRBV20-1 and TRBJ2-1 were favored in newly diagnosed disease. Because the primary lesion, thyroid tissue, could not be accessed, the study looked at peripheral blood alone. The authors noted that the small sample size was a limitation that may lower accuracy. Compared with newly diagnosed patients, persistent Graves' disease patients had lower TCR Shannon entropy and fewer highly expanded clones, which suggests clonal expansion.

From a lookup of the germline V gene, CDR1 and CDR2 are SNHLY and FYNNEI. The CDR3 goes from the cysteine to the phenylalanine over 13 residues. Only the CDR3 DNA is retained, 39 bases long and in frame from the first base. Trimming removed 6 bases from V and 6 bases from J, leaving 15 bases between the germline ends. This clonotype was seen repeatedly, ten times or more. Its antigen is still unknown. Base qualities are not at hand, and no much larger clone is one base apart. The sequence came from a female donor with Graves disease. This sequence uses TRBV2 and TRBJ2-7, with the D call tentatively TRBD1 or TRBD2, each fitting 7 bases. The material sequenced was peripheral blood mononuclear cells (PBMCs), taken when the disease was refractory, from a patient treated with antithyroid drugs. The DNA is as follows: TGTGCCAGCAGCCCTGACAGGGAGGGCGAGCAGTACTTC. Translated, it gives CASSPDREGEQYF. Here the CDR3 is joined to the reference TRBV2 and TRBJ2-7 genes, and the full variable domain is: EPEVTQTPSHQVTQMGQEVILRCVPISNHLYFYWYRQILGQKVEFLVSFYNNEISEKSEIFDDQFSVERPDGSNFTLKIRSTKLEDSAMYFCASSPDREGEQYFGPGTRLTVT.